The subject of this entry is one T cell receptor beta chain. The source of the sample is a study of blood T cell repertoires in COVID-19. Profiling relied on immunoSEQ multiplex PCR, and the TCRdb table lists in-frame clones only, not all of them. The table has under 300,000 clones, 70% to 85% seen once. This CDR3 comprises 17 residues. The junction had 16 bases not matched to a gene; V was cut back by 4 bases and J by 6 bases. The germline CDR1 and CDR2 sequences are ENHRY and SYGVKD. The specimen was peripheral blood. The chain uses TRBV10-3 and TRBJ1-1, with TRBD1 matching 8 bases. This clonotype was obtained from a woman over 75 with acute or convalescent COVID-19. In DNA, the CDR3 is TGTGCCATCAGTGCCTCGGGACAGGCATCCCTACAGGCTGAAGCTTTCTTT. It is translated as CAISASGQASLQAEAFF.